This TCR beta chain was observed in a study of CD8 T cells in ankylosing spondylitis. This CDR3 spans 15 amino acids. CDR1 and CDR2 (germline): ENHRY, SYGVKD. V lost 4 bases and J lost 5; bases outside the gene matches: 8. Using its own MiXCR run on the 5' RACE reads, TCRdb lists one record per CDR3 protein. Of a few hundred thousand distinct CDR3 sequences listed, under 30% are singletons. This clonotype was seen a few times. V is TRBV10-3 and J is TRBJ2-5; 9 nucleotides match TRBD1. Sequenced sample: blood, either unsorted or a sorted T cell fraction (not recorded which). This receptor was taken from a male donor with ankylosing spondylitis or in good health (not recorded which). The CDR3 region is CAISATQGAWETQYF. The CDR3 bases are TGTGCCATCAGTGCGACACAGGGGGCGTGGGAGACCCAGTACTTC.